The 4 T cell receptor beta chains below were found in one sample sequenced in a study of T cell responses to AZD1222 COVID-19 vaccine. Sequencing was performed with immunoSEQ multiplex PCR; in TCRdb, only in-frame clones are kept and a portion is missing. This sample has around 150,000 clones, with roughly 89% found just once. The source material was peripheral blood, sampled on day 0 of AZD1222 vaccination. The receptors originated from an adult in good health.

The CDR3 protein is CASSQRTGGTEAFF. DNA of the CDR3: TGTGCCAGCAGCCAAAGGACAGGCGGCACTGAAGCTTTCTTT. The chain links TRBV3-1 (or the pseudogene TRBV3-2) to TRBJ1-1; 7 bases match TRBD1. From germline, CDR1 is LGHDT and CDR2 YNNKEL (reference sequence). The CDR3 has 14 residues. Trimming cost V 2 bases and J 4 bases; bases outside gene matches: 4.

The gene calls are TRBV28 and TRBJ1-2, with TRBD1 matching 10 bases. With V trimmed by 10 bases and J by 2 bases, 13 bases remained unmatched. The CDR3 is made up of 16 amino acids. Germline V gene lookup returns CDR1 MDHEN and CDR2 SYDVKM. The CDR3 nucleotides read TGTGCCACAAGAGACAGGGGGCCTGTGAACAACTATGGCTACACCTTC. Encoded protein: CATRDRGPVNNYGYTF.

V is TRBV6-5 and J is TRBJ1-4, with a tentative D call TRBD1 (5 bases). Trimming left V 6 bases short and J 8 bases short, with 16 bases between. CDR1 and CDR2 (germline): MNHEY, SVGAGI. This CDR3 comprises 14 residues. This CDR3 is CASRGRSRGEKLFF. CDR3 DNA: TGTGCCAGCAGGGGGCGAAGTCGTGGAGAAAAACTGTTTTTT.

J is TRBJ1-2 and V is TRBV12-3 or TRBV12-4; tentatively, D is TRBD1 (6 bases). This CDR3 spans 13 amino acids. With 5 bases removed from V and 7 bases from J, the gap between germline ends came to 14 bases. This CDR3 is CASSMGAWGGYTF. In DNA form, the CDR3 reads TGTGCCAGCAGTATGGGGGCCTGGGGTGGCTACACCTTC.